The 4 T cell receptor gamma chains reported below all come from one sample, sequenced in a study of γδ T cells in repeated Plasmodium falciparum infection. Flow sorting of PBMC yielded separate Vgamma9/Vdelta2+ and Vdelta2-negative gammadelta T cell populations for bulk repertoire analysis. TCRdb reapplied CATT to the multiplex PCR reads. This table holds 25,000 to 35,000 gamma-chain clones, under 1.5% found once. The sequenced sample was gamma-delta T cells from blood. The receptors stem from a pool of human donors (malaria-infected and uninfected, not separated).

The chain has TRGV9 and TRGJ1 or TRGJ2. No J gene was available from TCRdb, and it was assigned here by a germline match of the DNA. Germline trimming cut 12 bases from V and 3 bases from J; bases unmatched to any gene: 11. The CDR3 spans 12 residues. Germline values: CDR1 GITISATS, CDR2 ISYDGTV (reference sequence). The CDR3 DNA sequence: TGTGCCCTTGTGGGAGGTTATTATAAGAAACTCTTT. Translated, it gives CALVGGYYKKLF.

Details on this clone: This likely stems from a read error, as it lies one base from a far larger clone. The identical CDR3 is also encoded by other nucleotide sequences in the sample. The rearrangement uses TRGV9 and TRGJP. This CDR3 region has 17 residues. Germline CDR1 GITISATS, CDR2 ISYDGTV (reference sequence). CDR3 nucleotide sequence: TGTGCCTTGTGGGAGGAACGTCTGGAGTTGGGCAAAAAAATCAAGGTGTTT. Protein: CALWEERLELGKKIKVF.

This clone was detected ten times or more. The mismatch at residue 6 between this DNA's translation and the TCRdb protein of a much larger clone likely reflects a read error; the protein shown is translated from the DNA. This chain joins TRGV4 and TRGJ1 or TRGJ2. No J segment appears in TCRdb, so it was assigned here by matching the sequence to germline. The CDR3 has 12 residues. V was pared by 2 bases and J by 5 bases, with 3 bases of the junction left unmatched. Germline loops: CDR1 EGSTGY, CDR2 YDSYTSSV. Written as DNA, the CDR3 is TGTGCCACCTGGGATGCGAATTATAAGAAACTCTTT. Protein: CATWDANYKKLF.

Remarks on this clone: TCRdb pairs this DNA with a much larger clone's protein that differs at residue 9, likely a read error; the protein shown was translated from the DNA. The V and J genes are TRGV9 and TRGJ1 or TRGJ2. As TCRdb names no J gene, one was assigned here on the basis of a DNA match to germline. The trim removed 5 bases at V and 11 bases at J, leaving 12 bases unmatched. Germline V gene sequence: CDR1 GITISATS, CDR2 ISYDGTV (reference sequence). The CDR3 has 12 residues. CDR3 coding DNA: TGTGCCTTGTGGGCCCGCCCGGGCGAGAAACTCTTT. This translates into CALWARPGEKLF.